This is a list of T cell receptor beta chains from one sample in a study of blood T cell repertoires in COVID-19. The method was immunoSEQ multiplex PCR; TCRdb's version includes in-frame clones alone and lacks a portion of them. The table includes hundreds of thousands of clones, roughly nine tenths detected once. The sequenced material came from peripheral blood. These TCRs come from a woman in her thirties with COVID-19, enrolled during active disease. CDR3s include the opening cysteine and the closing phenylalanine or tryptophan. A D gene is named only where the DNA matches it firmly. Size is stated for part of the rows, as once, few or many counts, or as a class when the clone is expanded.

CDR3nt: TGTGCCAGCAGCTTAGCCGGCGGGGTTACCACAGATACGCAGTATTTT; CDR3aa: CASSLAGGVTTDTQYF; v_gene: TRBV7-2; abundance: few; j_gene: TRBJ2-3; d_gene: -
CDR3nt: TGCGCCAGCAGCTCGATCGTCGGGAGGGACTACGAGCAGTACTTC; CDR3aa: CASSSIVGRDYEQYF; v_gene: TRBV5-1; abundance: -; j_gene: TRBJ2-7; d_gene: TRBD2
CDR3nt: TGCGCCAGCACCCGTTTTGTAGGGAGGGAGCAGTTCTTC; CDR3aa: CASTRFVGREQFF; v_gene: TRBV5-1; abundance: -; j_gene: TRBJ2-1; d_gene: -
CDR3nt: TGCGCCAGCAGCTTTGGGGGGAGCTCCTACAATGAGCAGTTCTTC; CDR3aa: CASSFGGSSYNEQFF; v_gene: TRBV5-1; abundance: -; j_gene: TRBJ2-1; d_gene: -
CDR3nt: TGTGCCAGCTCACCCACTGGCGGGGGGAATGAGCAGTTCTTC; CDR3aa: CASSPTGGGNEQFF; v_gene: TRBV18; abundance: -; j_gene: TRBJ2-1; d_gene: TRBD2
CDR3nt: TGTGCCAGTAGTTGGGCTAATTCACCCCTCCACTTT; CDR3aa: CASSWANSPLHF; v_gene: TRBV19; abundance: once; j_gene: TRBJ1-6; d_gene: -
CDR3nt: TGTGCCAGCTCACCTTCGGACAGTTCCTACGAGCAGTACTTC; CDR3aa: CASSPSDSSYEQYF; v_gene: TRBV18; abundance: -; j_gene: TRBJ2-7; d_gene: -
CDR3nt: TGTGCCAGCAGCCCTGGTCCTAGCGGCAATCAGCCCCAGCATTTT; CDR3aa: CASSPGPSGNQPQHF; v_gene: TRBV11-2; abundance: once; j_gene: TRBJ1-5; d_gene: -
CDR3nt: TGCAGTGCTAGTCGGGCACTACGGGGGTTCAATGGCTACACCTTC; CDR3aa: CSASRALRGFNGYTF; v_gene: TRBV20-1; abundance: -; j_gene: TRBJ1-2; d_gene: -
CDR3nt: TGCGCCAGCAGCCGCGGGACAGCCCGTGGATACACTGAAGCTTTCTTT; CDR3aa: CASSRGTARGYTEAFF; v_gene: TRBV5-1; abundance: -; j_gene: TRBJ1-1; d_gene: TRBD1
CDR3nt: TGTGCCAGCAGTCCGGCCGGGACTAGCGCCTACAATGAGCAGTTCTTC; CDR3aa: CASSPAGTSAYNEQFF; v_gene: TRBV13; abundance: -; j_gene: TRBJ2-1; d_gene: TRBD2
CDR3nt: TGTGCCAGCAGTTTATTAGGCGGAGGAGAGACCCAGTACTTC; CDR3aa: CASSLLGGGETQYF; v_gene: TRBV27; abundance: -; j_gene: TRBJ2-5; d_gene: -
CDR3nt: TGTGCCAGCAGTTTATGGGCCAGGAGAGGGCATGGCTACACCTTC; CDR3aa: CASSLWARRGHGYTF; v_gene: TRBV28; abundance: -; j_gene: TRBJ1-2; d_gene: -
CDR3nt: TGTGCCAGTAAGGGCCCGGACAGTCCTAATCAGCCCCAGCATTTT; CDR3aa: CASKGPDSPNQPQHF; v_gene: TRBV19; abundance: -; j_gene: TRBJ1-5; d_gene: -
CDR3nt: TGTGCCAGCAGTTACGGACTAGCGGGGGCCTACGAGCAGTACTTC; CDR3aa: CASSYGLAGAYEQYF; v_gene: TRBV6-2/TRBV6-3; abundance: -; j_gene: TRBJ2-7; d_gene: TRBD2
CDR3nt: TGTGCCAGCAGCTTAGTCAAAGCCAGGGGAAATTCACCCCTCCACTTT; CDR3aa: CASSLVKARGNSPLHF; v_gene: TRBV7-2; abundance: -; j_gene: TRBJ1-6; d_gene: -
CDR3nt: TGTGCCAGCAGTCGCGGGAGTTCAGGGTACTTC; CDR3aa: CASSRGSSGYF; v_gene: TRBV12-3/TRBV12-4; abundance: -; j_gene: TRBJ2-7; d_gene: TRBD2
CDR3nt: TGTGCCAGTAACCAGGGGAACACTGAAGCTTTCTTT; CDR3aa: CASNQGNTEAFF; v_gene: TRBV6-6; abundance: -; j_gene: TRBJ1-1; d_gene: -
CDR3nt: TGTGCCAGCAGTCCTGGGGGGACGCCTGGAACCGGGGAGCTGTTTTTT; CDR3aa: CASSPGGTPGTGELFF; v_gene: TRBV2; abundance: -; j_gene: TRBJ2-2; d_gene: -
CDR3nt: TGTGCCAGCTCACCGACAGGATCCAACTATGGCTACACCTTC; CDR3aa: CASSPTGSNYGYTF; v_gene: TRBV18; abundance: -; j_gene: TRBJ1-2; d_gene: -